In its sample, the clone carrying this T cell receptor beta chain was seen many times. V lost 11 bases, J lost 3 bases, and 13 bases lay in between. The CDR3 is 13 residues long. Germline V gene data show CDR1 as SEHNR and CDR2 as FQNEAQ (reference sequence). TCRdb re-derived calls from the 5' RACE reads in MiXCR, one entry per CDR3 protein. The profile shows fewer than 85,000 distinct CDR3 sequences, approximately 7.5% of them singletons. This record comes from a study of T cells after yellow fever vaccination. The chain carries TRBV7-9 and TRBJ2-2; D remains ambiguous. The clonotype originates from a man between 25 and 39 years old who received the YFV17D yellow fever vaccine. The sequencing here drew on CD8+ T cells sorted from PBMCs, taken on the day of the yellow fever booster vaccination. The CDR3 coding sequence is TGTGCCTCATCCCCGTGGGACACCGGGGAGCTGTTTTTT. Amino acids: CASSPWDTGELFF.